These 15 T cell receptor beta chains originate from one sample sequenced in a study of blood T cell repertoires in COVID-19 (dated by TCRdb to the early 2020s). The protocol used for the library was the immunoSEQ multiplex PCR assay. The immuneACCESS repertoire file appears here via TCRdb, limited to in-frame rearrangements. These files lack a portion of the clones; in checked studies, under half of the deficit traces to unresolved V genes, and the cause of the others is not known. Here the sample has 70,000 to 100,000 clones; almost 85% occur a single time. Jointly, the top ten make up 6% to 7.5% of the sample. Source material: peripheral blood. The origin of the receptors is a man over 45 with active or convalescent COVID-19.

Here the CDR3 reads CASSPSRVSGELFF. The CDR3 DNA reads as TGTGCCAGCAGTCCCTCCAGGGTCTCCGGGGAGCTGTTTTTT. This chain links TRBV7-2 with TRBJ2-2; D possibly corresponds to TRBD1 (5 bases). The CDR3 runs 14 residues. Trimming cost V 6 bases and J 6 bases, with 14 bases left between them. Germline lookup yields CDR1 SGHTA and CDR2 FQGNSA.

This CDR3 is CATSGLGGSLYNEQFF. Written as DNA, the CDR3 is TGTGCCACCAGTGGTCTGGGGGGGAGTCTTTACAATGAGCAGTTCTTC. The chain recombines TRBV24-1 with TRBJ2-1; 7 nucleotides align to TRBD2. The CDR3 extends over 16 amino acids. CDR1 and CDR2 from the germline V gene are KGHDR and SFDVKD. Unmatched junction bases numbered 10, after V lost 5 bases and J lost 4 bases.

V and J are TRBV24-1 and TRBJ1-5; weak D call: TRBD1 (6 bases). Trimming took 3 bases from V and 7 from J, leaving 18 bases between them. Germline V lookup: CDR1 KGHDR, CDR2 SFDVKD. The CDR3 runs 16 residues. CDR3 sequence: CATSDAGTGRDQPQHF. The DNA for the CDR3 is TGTGCCACCAGTGATGCAGGTACAGGGCGTGACCAGCCCCAGCATTTT.

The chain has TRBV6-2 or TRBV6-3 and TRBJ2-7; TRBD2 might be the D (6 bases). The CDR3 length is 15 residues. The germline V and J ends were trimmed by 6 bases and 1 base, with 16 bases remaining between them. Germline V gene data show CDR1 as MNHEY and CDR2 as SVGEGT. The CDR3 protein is CASSRAASESYEQYF. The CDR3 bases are TGTGCCAGCAGCCGAGCGGCTAGCGAATCCTACGAGCAGTACTTC.

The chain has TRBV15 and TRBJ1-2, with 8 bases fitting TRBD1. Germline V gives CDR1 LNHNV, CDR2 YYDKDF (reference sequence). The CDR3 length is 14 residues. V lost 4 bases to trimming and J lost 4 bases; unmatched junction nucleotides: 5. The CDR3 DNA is TGTGCCACCAGCACAGGACAGGGTAGCTATGGCTACACCTTC. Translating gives CATSTGQGSYGYTF.

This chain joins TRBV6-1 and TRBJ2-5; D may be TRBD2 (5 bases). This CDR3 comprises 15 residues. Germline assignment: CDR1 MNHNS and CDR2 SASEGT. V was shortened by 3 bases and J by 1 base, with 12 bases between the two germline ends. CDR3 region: CASSDLRAVQETQYF. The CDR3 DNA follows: TGTGCCAGCAGTGACCTAAGAGCGGTCCAAGAGACCCAGTACTTC.

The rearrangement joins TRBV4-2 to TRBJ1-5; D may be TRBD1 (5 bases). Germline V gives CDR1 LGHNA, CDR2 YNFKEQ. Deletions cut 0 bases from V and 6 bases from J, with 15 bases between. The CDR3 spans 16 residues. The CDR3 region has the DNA TGTGCCAGCAGCCAAGAGGCTACAGGAGAACCTCAGCCCCAGCATTTT. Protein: CASSQEATGEPQPQHF.

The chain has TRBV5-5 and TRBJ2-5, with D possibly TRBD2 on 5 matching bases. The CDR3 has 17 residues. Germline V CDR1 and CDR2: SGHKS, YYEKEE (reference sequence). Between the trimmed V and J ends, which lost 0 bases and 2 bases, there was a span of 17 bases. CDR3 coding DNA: TGTGCCAGCAGCTTGGAGGTATCTTTTCCGGGGCAAGAGACCCAGTACTTC. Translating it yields CASSLEVSFPGQETQYF.

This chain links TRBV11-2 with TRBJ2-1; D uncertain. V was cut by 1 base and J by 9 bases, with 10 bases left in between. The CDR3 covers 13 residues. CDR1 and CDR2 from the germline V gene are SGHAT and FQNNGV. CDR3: CASSLVRSAEQFF. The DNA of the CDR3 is TGTGCCAGCAGCTTAGTCAGAAGCGCTGAGCAGTTCTTC.

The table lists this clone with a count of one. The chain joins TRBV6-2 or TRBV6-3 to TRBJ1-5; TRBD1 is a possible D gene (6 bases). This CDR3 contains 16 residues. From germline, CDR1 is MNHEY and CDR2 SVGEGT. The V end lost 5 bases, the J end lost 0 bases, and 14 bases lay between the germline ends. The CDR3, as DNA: TGTGCCAGCAGTGGTCGACAGGCTTTTAGCAATCAGCCCCAGCATTTT. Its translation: CASSGRQAFSNQPQHF.

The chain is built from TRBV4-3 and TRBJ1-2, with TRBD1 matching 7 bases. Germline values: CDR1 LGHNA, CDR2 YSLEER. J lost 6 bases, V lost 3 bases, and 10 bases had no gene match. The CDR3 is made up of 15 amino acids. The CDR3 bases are TGCGCCAGCAGCCAGGGGGACAGTGGGATGGATGGCTACACCTTC. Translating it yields CASSQGDSGMDGYTF.

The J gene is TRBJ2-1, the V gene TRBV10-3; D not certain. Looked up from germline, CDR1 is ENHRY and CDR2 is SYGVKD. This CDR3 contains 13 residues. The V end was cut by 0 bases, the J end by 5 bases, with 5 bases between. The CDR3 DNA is TGTGCCATCAGTGAGTCTAATGACAATGAGCAGTTCTTC. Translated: CAISESNDNEQFF.

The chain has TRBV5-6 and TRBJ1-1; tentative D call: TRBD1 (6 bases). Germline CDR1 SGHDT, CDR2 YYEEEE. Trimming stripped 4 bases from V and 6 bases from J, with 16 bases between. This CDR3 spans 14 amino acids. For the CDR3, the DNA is TGTGCCAGCAGCCCCCCCCTCAGGGGCTCTGAAGCTTTCTTT. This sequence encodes CASSPPLRGSEAFF.

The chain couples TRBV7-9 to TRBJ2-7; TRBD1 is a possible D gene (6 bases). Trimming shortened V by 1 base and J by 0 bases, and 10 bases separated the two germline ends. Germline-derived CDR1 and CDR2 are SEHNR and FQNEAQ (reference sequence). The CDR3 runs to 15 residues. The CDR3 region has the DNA TGTGCCAGCAGCTTAGGACAGGATAGCTCCTACGAGCAGTACGTC. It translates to CASSLGQDSSYEQYV.

DNA for the CDR3: TGTGCCAGCAGCCAAGATGCGAAGACCCAGTACTTC. Translation gives CASSQDAKTQYF. This chain connects TRBV3-1 (or the pseudogene TRBV3-2) to TRBJ2-5, with unresolved D. CDR1 LGHDT and CDR2 YNNKEL come from the germline V gene (reference sequence). The CDR3 length is 12 residues. Trimming took 0 bases from V and 6 from J, leaving 5 bases between them.